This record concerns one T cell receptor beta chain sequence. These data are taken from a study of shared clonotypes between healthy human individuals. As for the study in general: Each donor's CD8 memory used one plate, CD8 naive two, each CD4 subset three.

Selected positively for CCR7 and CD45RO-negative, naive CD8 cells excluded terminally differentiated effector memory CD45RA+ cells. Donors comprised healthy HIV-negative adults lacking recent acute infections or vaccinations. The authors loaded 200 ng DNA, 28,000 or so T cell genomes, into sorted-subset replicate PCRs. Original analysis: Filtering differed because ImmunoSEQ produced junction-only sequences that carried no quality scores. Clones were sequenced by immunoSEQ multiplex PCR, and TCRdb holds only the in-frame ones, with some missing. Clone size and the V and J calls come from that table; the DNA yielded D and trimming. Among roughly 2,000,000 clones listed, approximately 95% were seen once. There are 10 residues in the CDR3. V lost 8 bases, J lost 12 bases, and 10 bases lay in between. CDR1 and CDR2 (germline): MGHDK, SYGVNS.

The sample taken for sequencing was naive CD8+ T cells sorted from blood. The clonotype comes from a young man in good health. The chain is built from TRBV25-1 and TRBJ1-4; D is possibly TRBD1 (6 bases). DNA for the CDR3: TGTGCCAGCTGGGGGGGGCAACTGTTTTTT. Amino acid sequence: CASWGGQLFF.